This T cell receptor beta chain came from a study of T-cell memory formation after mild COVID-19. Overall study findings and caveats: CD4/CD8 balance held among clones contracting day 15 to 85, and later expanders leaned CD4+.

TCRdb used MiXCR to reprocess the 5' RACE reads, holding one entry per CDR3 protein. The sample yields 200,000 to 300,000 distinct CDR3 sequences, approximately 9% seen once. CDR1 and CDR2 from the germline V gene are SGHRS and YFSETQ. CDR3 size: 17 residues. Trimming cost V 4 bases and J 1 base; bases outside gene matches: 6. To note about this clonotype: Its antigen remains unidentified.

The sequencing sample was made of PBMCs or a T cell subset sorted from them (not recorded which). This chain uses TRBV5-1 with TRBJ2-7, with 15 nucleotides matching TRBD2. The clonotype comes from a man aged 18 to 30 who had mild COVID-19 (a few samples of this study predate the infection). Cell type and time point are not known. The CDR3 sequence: CASSPGTSGGSSYEQYF. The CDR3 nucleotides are TGCGCCAGCAGCCCCGGGACTAGCGGGGGGTCGTCCTACGAGCAGTACTTC.